This T cell receptor beta chain is drawn from a study of cytomegalovirus exposure and HLA in healthy donors. As for this clone: Other nucleotide sequences from this sample produce the same CDR3.

The CDR3 has 14 amino acids. With V trimmed by 6 bases and J by 6 bases, 6 bases remained unmatched. Germline lookup yields CDR1 MGHDK and CDR2 SYGVNS. The assay was immunoSEQ multiplex PCR, and TCRdb's table has in-frame clones only and misses some. This sample has hundreds of thousands of clones, with around 86% found just once. Sequencing input: PBMCs. The chain links TRBV25-1 to TRBJ1-5, with 9 nucleotides matching TRBD1. This clonotype was obtained from a woman aged 18-30 years in good health and CMV-seronegative. This CDR3 reads CASSPGQGGQPQHF. The CDR3 DNA follows: TGTGCCAGCAGCCCGGGACAGGGCGGTCAGCCCCAGCATTTT.